The rows below give T cell receptor beta chains drawn from one sample of a study of cytomegalovirus exposure and HLA in healthy donors. Clones were sequenced by immunoSEQ multiplex PCR, and TCRdb holds only the in-frame ones, with some missing. The top ten hold roughly 7.8% of the sample, which has around 140,000 clones, around 86% seen once. Source material: PBMCs. These receptors all stem from a woman in her 50s in good health and CMV-seropositive. The CDR3 runs from the conserved cysteine through the conserved F or W. A D gene is named only where the DNA matches it firmly. Rows may omit the clone size; those that give it use once, few, many or a size class.

>NA|TRBV14|NA|TRBJ2-5
CASSPRQGLGETQYF
TGTGCCAGCAGCCCCCGACAGGGACTGGGCGAGACCCAGTACTTC
>NA|TRBV7-6|NA|TRBJ1-1
CASSLWQNTEAFF
TGTGCCAGCAGCTTGTGGCAGAACACTGAAGCTTTCTTT
>TRBD1|TRBV2|once|TRBJ1-3
CASRRGQIGNTIYF
TGTGCCAGCAGGAGGGGACAGATTGGAAACACCATATATTTT
>TRBD2|TRBV11-3|NA|TRBJ2-1
CASSPSFAGASNEQFF
TGTGCCAGCAGCCCTAGCTTTGCGGGAGCTAGCAATGAGCAGTTCTTC
>NA|TRBV11-1|NA|TRBJ2-7
CASSLTGYSYEQYF
TGTGCCAGCAGCTTGACGGGTTACTCCTACGAGCAGTACTTC
>TRBD1|TRBV18|once|TRBJ1-2
CASSPLTGSNYGYTF
TGTGCCAGCTCACCCCTGACAGGGAGTAACTATGGCTACACCTTC
>NA|TRBV5-1|NA|TRBJ1-1
CASSLGRVGTEAFF
TGCGCCAGCAGCTTGGGCAGGGTAGGCACTGAAGCTTTCTTT
>TRBD1|TRBV7-9|once|TRBJ2-1
CASSLAAGGHNEQFF
TGTGCCAGCAGCTTAGCGGCAGGGGGCCACAATGAGCAGTTCTTC
>TRBD2|TRBV30|NA|TRBJ2-7
CAWTSGRARYEQYF
TGTGCCTGGACTAGCGGGAGGGCACGGTACGAGCAGTACTTC
>NA|TRBV7-9|NA|TRBJ2-1
CASSPSGDGADEQFF
TGTGCCAGCAGCCCCTCAGGGGACGGGGCGGATGAGCAGTTCTTC
>NA|TRBV28|NA|TRBJ1-1
CASSGQQGTEAFF
TGTGCCAGCAGTGGGCAACAGGGAACTGAAGCTTTCTTT
>NA|TRBV7-3|NA|TRBJ1-1
CASSLEGDTEAFF
TGTGCCAGCAGCTTAGAGGGGGACACTGAAGCTTTCTTT
>TRBD2|TRBV28|NA|TRBJ2-7
CASFSPGLAGGANEQYF
TGTGCCAGCTTCTCACCGGGACTAGCGGGAGGAGCCAACGAGCAGTACTTC
>NA|TRBV15|NA|TRBJ2-1
CATRRLGQYEQFF
TGTGCCACCCGCCGACTCGGACAGTATGAGCAGTTCTTC
>TRBD1|TRBV6-5|NA|TRBJ2-7
CASSLHRGVYEQYF
TGTGCCAGCAGTTTGCACAGGGGGGTCTACGAGCAGTACTTC
>TRBD1|TRBV7-6|NA|TRBJ1-1
CASSLRTGGSEAFF
TGTGCCAGCAGCTTGCGGACAGGGGGGTCTGAAGCTTTCTTT
>TRBD1|TRBV11-2|NA|TRBJ2-1
CASSISLGQGRVGQFF
TGTGCCAGCAGCATCTCACTGGGACAGGGAAGGGTCGGGCAGTTCTTC
>NA|TRBV27|NA|TRBJ1-1
CASRAARRVTEAFF
TGTGCCAGCAGGGCAGCCCGGAGGGTGACTGAAGCTTTCTTT
>NA|TRBV7-9|NA|TRBJ1-1
CASSQRQPTANTEAFF
TGTGCCAGCAGTCAAAGACAGCCGACGGCAAACACTGAAGCTTTCTTT
>TRBD1|TRBV2|NA|TRBJ1-5
CASGGTGGDQPQHF
TGTGCCAGCGGAGGGACAGGGGGGGATCAGCCCCAGCATTTT
>TRBD1|TRBV6-5|NA|TRBJ1-1
CASSPWTGTNTEAFF
TGTGCCAGCAGTCCGTGGACAGGGACGAACACTGAAGCTTTCTTT
>NA|TRBV2|NA|TRBJ2-7
CASSDLAGRTYEQYF
TGTGCCAGCAGTGACCTCGCGGGGAGAACCTACGAGCAGTACTTC
>TRBD1|TRBV11-2|NA|TRBJ2-7
CASSLARGTYEQYF
TGTGCCAGCAGCTTAGCCAGGGGGACCTACGAGCAGTACTTC
>NA|TRBV9|NA|TRBJ1-2
CASKRWGADGYTF
TGTGCCAGCAAAAGGTGGGGCGCGGATGGCTACACCTTC
>NA|TRBV5-1|NA|TRBJ2-1
CASSLVGGANNEQFF
TGCGCCAGCAGCTTGGTAGGCGGGGCCAACAATGAGCAGTTCTTC
>TRBD2|TRBV2|NA|TRBJ2-1
CASGGSEQFF
TGTGCCAGCGGCGGGAGTGAGCAGTTCTTC
>NA|TRBV7-3|NA|TRBJ1-1
CASSLGEIKPEAFF
TGTGCCAGCAGCTTAGGGGAGATCAAACCTGAAGCTTTCTTT
>NA|TRBV7-9|NA|TRBJ1-6
CASSLAGDNSPLHF
TGTGCCAGCAGCTTAGCAGGGGATAATTCACCCCTCCACTTT
>NA|TRBV7-7|NA|TRBJ2-2
CASSLAEGSGELFF
TGTGCTAGCAGCTTAGCGGAGGGGTCCGGGGAGCTGTTTTTT
>TRBD2|TRBV7-3|NA|TRBJ2-1
CASSLTSGGYYNEQFF
TGTGCCAGCAGCTTAACTAGCGGGGGTTACTACAATGAGCAGTTCTTC
>NA|TRBV6-6|NA|TRBJ1-3
CASSPGGNTIYF
TGTGCCAGCAGCCCCGGGGGAAACACCATATATTTT
>NA|TRBV7-9|NA|TRBJ2-1
CASSLHPRLASDEQFF
TGTGCCAGCAGCTTACACCCTAGGCTAGCGTCTGATGAGCAGTTCTTC
>NA|TRBV9|once|TRBJ1-2
CASSADISCYGYTF
TGTGCCAGCAGCGCGGACATTTCTTGCTATGGCTACACCTTC
>TRBD2|TRBV28|NA|TRBJ2-1
CASSVSGRRYNEQFF
TGTGCCAGCAGTGTTAGCGGGAGAAGGTACAATGAGCAGTTCTTC
>NA|TRBV4-3|NA|TRBJ2-6
CASSLGPISGANGLTF
TGCGCCAGCAGCCTCGGACCGATCTCTGGGGCCAACGGCCTGACTTTC
>NA|TRBV30|few|TRBJ1-4
CATWKAGEKLFF
TGTGCCACATGGAAGGCAGGGGAAAAACTGTTTTTT
>NA|TRBV4-2|NA|TRBJ1-2
CASSQGDGRNYGYTF
TGTGCCAGCAGCCAAGGTGATGGGAGGAACTATGGCTACACCTTC
>TRBD1|TRBV15|NA|TRBJ2-7
CATSRGGIQGANREQYF
TGTGCCACCAGCAGGGGAGGTATACAGGGGGCGAACCGCGAGCAGTACTTC
>TRBD1|TRBV4-3|NA|TRBJ2-6
CASSPRTGIPGANVLTF
TGCGCCAGCAGCCCACGGACAGGGATCCCTGGGGCCAACGTCCTGACTTTC
>TRBD1|TRBV6-1|NA|TRBJ1-5
CASGLRGPSNQPQHF
TGTGCCAGCGGGTTAAGGGGGCCGAGCAATCAGCCCCAGCATTTT
>TRBD1|TRBV28|NA|TRBJ1-5
CASSSPTGLGFGLRNQPQHF
TGTGCCAGCAGTTCCCCGACAGGGTTAGGCTTTGGGTTGCGCAATCAGCCCCAGCATTTT
>TRBD1|TRBV2|NA|TRBJ1-5
CASSPGRGLNQPQHF
TGTGCCAGCAGCCCCGGCAGGGGGCTCAATCAGCCCCAGCATTTT
>NA|TRBV19|NA|TRBJ1-3
CASSPGGTGNTIYF
TGTGCCAGTAGCCCCGGGGGGACAGGAAACACCATATATTTT
>NA|TRBV28|NA|TRBJ2-4
CASSLWGQGGAKNSQYF
TGTGCCAGCAGTTTATGGGGCCAGGGAGGAGCCAAAAACAGTCAGTACTTC
>TRBD1|TRBV28|few|TRBJ1-1
CASSRRGQVNMNTEAFF
TGTGCCAGCAGTCGGAGGGGACAGGTCAATATGAACACTGAAGCTTTCTTT